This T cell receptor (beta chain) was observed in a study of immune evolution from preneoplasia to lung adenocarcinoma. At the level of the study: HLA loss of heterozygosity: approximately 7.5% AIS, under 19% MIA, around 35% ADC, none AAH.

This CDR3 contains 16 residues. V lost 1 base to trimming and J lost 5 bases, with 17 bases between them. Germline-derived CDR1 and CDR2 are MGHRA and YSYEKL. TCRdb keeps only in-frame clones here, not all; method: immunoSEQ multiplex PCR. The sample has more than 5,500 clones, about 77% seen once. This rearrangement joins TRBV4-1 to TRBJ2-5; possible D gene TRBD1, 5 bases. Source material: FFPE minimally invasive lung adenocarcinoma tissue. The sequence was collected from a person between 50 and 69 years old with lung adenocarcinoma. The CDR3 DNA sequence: TGCGCCAGCAGCCAAGTTCTAGTTCAGGGCCGGGAGACCCAGTACTTC. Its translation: CASSQVLVQGRETQYF.